Each of the 18 T cell receptor beta chains below was sequenced from the same sample in a study of vaccination effects on CD4 cells after COVID-19. No cognate antigen is known for these TCRs. Using viral peptide pools, the ViraFEST assay grew out antigen-specific CD4+ T cells prior to sequencing. After roughly 11 days in culture, the CD4+ T cells were isolated. Between March and December 2020, the person had a SARS-CoV-2 infection that PCR confirmed. Assay: immunoSEQ multiplex PCR; the TCRdb copy retains only in-frame clones and omits some. Among tens of thousands of clones, 65% to 75% were seen once, and the ten largest hold 25% to 30%. The sample consisted of CD4+ T cells from PBMCs cultured with a peptide pool, taken before COVID-19 vaccination. The source of these receptors is a human donor who had a prior SARS-CoV-2 infection.

The chain has TRBV25-1 and TRBJ1-1; D might be TRBD1 (6 bases). The V end lost 4 bases, the J end lost 3 bases, and 12 bases lay between the germline ends. This CDR3 is built from 14 residues. Germline V lookup: CDR1 MGHDK, CDR2 SYGVNS. Here the CDR3 reads CASSVGGEYTEAFF. The DNA for the CDR3 is TGTGCCAGCAGTGTAGGGGGGGAGTACACTGAAGCTTTCTTT.

V and J are TRBV7-8 and TRBJ1-1, with D uncertain. V lost 0 bases to trimming and J lost 3 bases, with 23 bases between them. The CDR3 totals 19 residues. Looked up from germline, CDR1 is SGHVS and CDR2 is FQNEAQ. The chain's CDR3 is CASSLALTGRRKVDTEAFF. The CDR3 DNA sequence: TGTGCCAGCAGCTTAGCCCTCACGGGCCGTCGGAAGGTGGACACTGAAGCTTTCTTT.

This clone was seen more than once but under ten times. This rearrangement joins TRBV6-6 to TRBJ2-3; 9 positions match TRBD2. The V and J ends lost 5 bases and 5 bases, in that order; junction bases with no gene match: 11. Germline V gives CDR1 MNHNY, CDR2 SVGAGI (reference sequence). The CDR3 is 16 amino acids. CDR3 protein: CASSRPLREGRDTQYF. The CDR3 coding sequence is TGTGCCAGCAGTCGCCCTCTGCGGGAGGGTCGAGATACGCAGTATTTT.

The chain is built from TRBV7-2 and TRBJ1-5; D unclear. CDR1 and CDR2 from the germline V gene are SGHTA and FQGNSA. V dropped 1 base and J dropped 9 bases, with 13 bases sitting between them. The CDR3 is 14 residues long. The CDR3 region is CASSLGRDLGPQHF. CDR3 bases: TGTGCCAGCAGCTTAGGTCGCGACCTTGGGCCCCAGCATTTT.

V and J are TRBV2 and TRBJ2-7; no clear D gene. CDR1 SNHLY and CDR2 FYNNEI come from the germline V gene. The V and J ends lost 3 bases and 0 bases respectively, with 9 bases between them. The CDR3 totals 14 residues. CDR3 amino acids: CASSDFPSSYEQYF. The DNA for the CDR3 is TGTGCCAGCAGTGATTTTCCCAGCTCCTACGAGCAGTACTTC.

This clone has just a few counts. The J gene is TRBJ2-3, the V gene TRBV5-1, with D perhaps TRBD1 (5 bases). Germline CDR1 is SGHRS and CDR2 is YFSETQ. This CDR3 has 14 residues. V lost 4 bases, J lost 4 bases, and 13 bases lay in between. The CDR3 DNA is TGCGCCAGCAGCCAACCCAGGGAAGCAGATACGCAGTATTTT. Residues: CASSQPREADTQYF.

J is TRBJ1-3 and V is TRBV7-2, with unresolved D. This CDR3 contains 15 residues. Trimming pared 1 base from V and 0 bases from J, leaving 7 bases between. Germline CDR1 reads SGHTA; CDR2 reads FQGNSA. The CDR3 loop is CASSLDFFSGNTIYF. In DNA form, the CDR3 reads TGTGCCAGCAGCTTAGACTTCTTCTCTGGAAACACCATATATTTT.

V usage is TRBV5-6 and J usage is TRBJ2-1, with D possibly being TRBD2 (6 bases). V dropped 4 bases and J dropped 4 bases, with 21 bases sitting between them. This CDR3 region has 17 residues. Germline-derived CDR1 and CDR2 are SGHDT and YYEEEE. The CDR3 protein is CASSRWKGNGGYNEQFF. DNA of the CDR3: TGTGCCAGCAGCCGTTGGAAGGGGAACGGGGGTTACAATGAGCAGTTCTTC.

V gene TRBV6-6 combines with J gene TRBJ2-1, with 9 bases lining up with TRBD2. The V and J ends lost 2 bases and 7 bases, in that order; junction bases with no gene match: 6. The germline V gene has CDR1 MNHNY and CDR2 SVGAGI (reference sequence). CDR3 length equals 15 residues. CDR3 loop: CASSYVLAGANEQFF. As DNA, the CDR3 is TGTGCCAGCAGTTACGTTTTAGCGGGGGCTAATGAGCAGTTCTTC.

The rearrangement uses TRBV15 and TRBJ2-7, with TRBD2 as a possible D gene (5 bases). CDR1 and CDR2 from the germline V gene are LNHNV and YYDKDF (reference sequence). Trimming took 1 base from V and 6 from J, leaving 10 bases between them. The CDR3 totals 13 residues. As DNA, the CDR3 is TGTGCCACCAGCAGAGGACGAGGGTCCGAGCAGTACTTC. It translates to CATSRGRGSEQYF.

The chain combines TRBV4-2 with TRBJ2-5, with TRBD2 matching over 11 bases. This CDR3 has 16 amino acids. The germline V gene encodes CDR1 LGHNA and CDR2 YNFKEQ. J was trimmed by 2 bases and V by 1 base; bases with no gene match: 3. The CDR3 DNA is TGTGCCAGCAGCCAAGGTAGCGGGGGGGGACAAGAGACCCAGTACTTC. Translating gives CASSQGSGGGQETQYF.

This clone was recorded only once. V and J are TRBV15 and TRBJ1-5, with D possibly TRBD1 on 6 matching bases. The CDR3 totals 17 residues. The V end was cut by 1 base, the J end by 4 bases, with 17 bases between. The V gene's germline CDR1 is LNHNV and CDR2 YYDKDF (reference sequence). The DNA of the CDR3 is TGTGCCACCAGCAGAGGGAGGGGGACACAAGAAAATCAGCCCCAGCATTTT. Its translation: CATSRGRGTQENQPQHF.

Only one count was recorded for this clone. V gene TRBV6-5 combines with J gene TRBJ2-3; D unclear. The CDR3 sequence is 14 residues long. Germline-derived CDR1 and CDR2 are MNHEY and SVGAGI. Trimming cost V 8 bases and J 0 bases, with 12 bases left between them. The CDR3 protein is CASFPASSTDTQYF. In DNA form, the CDR3 reads TGTGCCAGCTTTCCGGCTTCTAGCACAGATACGCAGTATTTT.

The chain is built from TRBV30 and TRBJ2-7, with a possible D match to TRBD2 (6 bases). From germline, CDR1 is GTSNPN and CDR2 SVGIG (reference sequence). The germline V and J ends were trimmed by 2 bases and 4 bases, with 15 bases remaining between them. The CDR3 length is 14 residues. CDR3 nucleotides: TGTGCCTGGAGTAGAGCCCCCGGGGGTTACGAGCAGTACTTC. It yields the protein CAWSRAPGGYEQYF.

The chain recombines TRBV12-3 or TRBV12-4 with TRBJ2-2, with D uncertain. With 8 bases removed from V and 7 bases from J, the gap between germline ends came to 14 bases. CDR3 length: 13 residues. The DNA for the CDR3 is TGTGCCAGCGGATCTAATATAGGCGGGGAGCTGTTTTTT. Its translation is CASGSNIGGELFF.

The chain carries TRBV5-6 and TRBJ2-1; 9 bases match TRBD2. This CDR3 spans 15 amino acids. The germline gives CDR1 SGHDT, CDR2 YYEEEE. Losses at the gene ends were 9 bases for V and 2 bases for J; bases not matched to a gene: 9. CDR3 in amino acids: CATNRIAGAYNEQFF. DNA for the CDR3: TGTGCCACAAACCGGATAGCGGGGGCCTACAATGAGCAGTTCTTC.

This sequence joins TRBV11-2 and TRBJ1-2; D might be TRBD1 (6 bases). Trimming pared 5 bases from V and 5 bases from J, leaving 12 bases between. CDR1 is SGHAT and CDR2 is FQNNGV in the germline V gene. This CDR3 comprises 13 residues. CDR3 region: CASSTGQHYGYTF. The CDR3 DNA sequence: TGTGCCAGCAGCACCGGACAGCATTATGGCTACACCTTC. The full variable domain, its missing parts supplied by reference TRBV11-2 and TRBJ1-2, is EAGVAQSPRYKIIEKRQSVAFWCNPISGHATLYWYQQILGQGPKLLIQFQNNGVVDDSQLPKDRFSAERLKGVDSTLKIQPAKLEDSAVYLCASSTGQHYGYTFGSGTRLTVV.

V is TRBV5-4 and J is TRBJ2-1, with 10 bases lining up with TRBD2. This CDR3 contains 15 residues. The germline CDR1 and CDR2 sequences are SGHNT and YYREEE (reference sequence). The J segment lost 7 bases and the V segment lost 3 bases, leaving 7 bases of the junction unmatched. CDR3 residues: CASSSPGLARNEQFF. The CDR3 DNA follows: TGTGCCAGCAGCTCTCCGGGACTAGCGAGGAATGAGCAGTTCTTC.